This TCR beta chain originates from a study of identical twins. Overall study results and limits: While abundant cord blood beta clonotypes carried fewer insertions, memory repertoires showed no such pattern. For out-of-frame beta sequences, excess twin sharing was weaker. Invariant MAIT and iNKT cells are populations that could partly confound zero-insertion analyses.

Looked up from germline, CDR1 is SGHDN and CDR2 is FVKESK. This CDR3 is 15 amino acids long. V was pared by 6 bases and J by 3 bases, with 7 bases of the junction left unmatched. TCRdb reprocessed the 5' RACE reads via MiXCR and lists one record per CDR3 protein. The table shows 400,000 to 550,000 distinct CDR3 sequences, with approximately 15% occurring only once. This clonotype was picked up a small number of times. Its specificity is not known. All donors were healthy, and all were Caucasian. This sample was shared with a second study, whose subject was yellow fever vaccine responses in identical twins.

The sample comprised CD4+ T cells sorted from blood. The gene calls are TRBV14 and TRBJ2-3; 9 bases are shared with TRBD2. The TCR originated in a woman under 30 in good health. In DNA, the CDR3 is TGTGCCAGCAGACTTAGCGGGAGTGGGACAGATACGCAGTATTTT. Translated, it gives CASRLSGSGTDTQYF. Based on the CDR3 plus reference TRBV14 and TRBJ2-3, the full variable domain is EAGVTQFPSHSVIEKGQTVTLRCDPISGHDNLYWYRRVMGKEIKFLLHFVKESKQDESGMPNNRFLAERTGGTYSTLKVQPAELEDSGVYFCASRLSGSGTDTQYFGPGTRLTVL.